The subject of this entry is one TCR beta chain. The data originate from a study of blood T cell repertoires in COVID-19. Study-level information: Samples taken during acute and convalescent COVID-19 were collected in the United States, Italy and Spain. Sample material is recorded as cDNA or gDNA derived from T cells, B-cell-depleted T cells, or PBMCs.

This CDR3 comprises 14 residues. From germline, CDR1 is SQVTM and CDR2 ANQGSEA. In the original analysis: For nucleated cells, counts were estimated from reference gene primer amplification. The data were produced by immunoSEQ multiplex PCR, yet TCRdb's version contains in-frame clones alone and is incomplete. V, J and clone size reflect that table, while D and trimming were determined from the DNA. The data show about 110,000 clones, with over 70% seen just once and roughly 7% held by the top ten. The clonotype originates from a woman aged 45-60 years with acute or convalescent COVID-19. The V call is TRBV29-1, the J call TRBJ2-1; TRBD1 matches at 7 bases. The specimen sequenced was peripheral blood. CDR3 amino acids: CSALRQGVDNEQFF. CDR3 coding DNA: TGCAGTGCCCTAAGGCAGGGGGTTGACAATGAGCAGTTCTTC.